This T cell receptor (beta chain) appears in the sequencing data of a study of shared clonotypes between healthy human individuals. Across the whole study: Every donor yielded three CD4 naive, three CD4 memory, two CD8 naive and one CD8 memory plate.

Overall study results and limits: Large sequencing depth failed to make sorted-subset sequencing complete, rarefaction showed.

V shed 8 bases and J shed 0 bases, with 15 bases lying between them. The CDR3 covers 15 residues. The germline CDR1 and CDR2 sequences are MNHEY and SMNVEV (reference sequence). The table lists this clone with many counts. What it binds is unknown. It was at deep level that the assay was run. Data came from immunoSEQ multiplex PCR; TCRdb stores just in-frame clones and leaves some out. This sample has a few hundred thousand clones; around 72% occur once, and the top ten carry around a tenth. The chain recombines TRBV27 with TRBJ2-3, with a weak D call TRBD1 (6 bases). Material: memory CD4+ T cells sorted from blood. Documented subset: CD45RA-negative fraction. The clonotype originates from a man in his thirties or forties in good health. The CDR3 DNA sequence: TGTGCCAGCGCAACGCAGGGGCGAAGCACAGATACGCAGTATTTT. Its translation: CASATQGRSTDTQYF.